Presented here are 32 T cell receptor beta chains from one specimen sequenced in a study of PD-L1 blockade in urothelial cancer. Sequencing used immunoSEQ multiplex PCR; TCRdb keeps in-frame clones, though not all of them. The sample holds approximately 110,000 clones, approximately 85% seen once. The sequencing here drew on PBMCs, taken around atezolizumab (anti-PD-L1) treatment. These receptors were obtained from a man between 50 and 59 years old with urothelial cancer.

This sequence joins TRBV13 and TRBJ2-2; TRBD2 agrees at 7 bases. CDR1 and CDR2 from the germline V gene are PRHDT and FYEKMQ (reference sequence). V dropped 1 base and J dropped 0; count of bases not matched to a gene: 5. CDR3 length equals 17 residues. CDR3 DNA sequence: TGTGCCAGCAGCTTAGCCGGGGGGACGTCGAACACCGGGGAGCTGTTTTTT. Translating it yields CASSLAGGTSNTGELFF.

CDR3 sequence reads: CASSQEEAGGPRDTQYF. The CDR3 nucleotides read TGCGCCAGCAGCCAAGAGGAAGCGGGAGGGCCCAGAGATACGCAGTATTTT. The chain joins TRBV4-1 to TRBJ2-3; 10 bases align to TRBD2. The CDR3 is made up of 17 amino acids. V shed 0 bases and J 5 bases; nucleotides not matched to a gene: 8. Germline lookup yields CDR1 MGHRA and CDR2 YSYEKL.

This chain links TRBV7-9 with TRBJ1-1, with TRBD1 matching over 10 bases. The J segment lost 4 bases and the V segment lost 5 bases, leaving 7 bases of the junction unmatched. CDR1 is SEHNR, CDR2 FQNEAQ, per germline (reference sequence). The CDR3 is 15 amino acids. Here the CDR3 reads CASSIETGGGTEAFF. The CDR3 region has the DNA TGTGCCAGCAGCATAGAGACAGGGGGCGGCACTGAAGCTTTCTTT.

This sequence joins TRBV5-4 and TRBJ2-2; TRBD1 might be the D (6 bases). V was shortened by 2 bases and J by 5 bases, with 13 bases between the two germline ends. The CDR3 contains 15 residues. CDR1 SGHNT and CDR2 YYREEE come from the germline V gene (reference sequence). CDR3 sequence: CASSFRDTGTGELFF. The CDR3 DNA reads TGTGCCAGCAGCTTCAGGGACACAGGAACCGGGGAGCTGTTTTTT.

This clone was recorded once. The CDR3 coding sequence is TGTGCCAGCAGCACCGGTAGGACAGCTTATGGCTACACCTTC. This gives the protein CASSTGRTAYGYTF. The chain joins TRBV5-4 to TRBJ1-2, with a weak D call TRBD1 (6 bases). Per germline, CDR1 SGHNT and CDR2 YYREEE (reference sequence). V was shortened by 4 bases and J by 5 bases, with 15 bases between the two germline ends. The CDR3 totals 14 residues.

The chain is built from TRBV11-2 and TRBJ1-2, with 10 bases that match TRBD1. The CDR3 is 15 residues long. CDR1 is SGHAT, CDR2 FQNNGV, per germline. J was trimmed by 6 bases and V by 5 bases; bases with no gene match: 9. CDR3 loop: CASSPPDRGADGYTF. DNA for the CDR3: TGTGCCAGCAGCCCGCCGGACAGGGGGGCGGATGGCTACACCTTC.

This clone was counted once. The chain joins TRBV10-3 to TRBJ1-5; 7 bases are a match to TRBD1. This CDR3 comprises 14 residues. Germline V gene sequence: CDR1 ENHRY, CDR2 SYGVKD. V was pared by 11 bases and J by 2 bases, with 9 bases of the junction left unmatched. CDR3 protein: CAPPRGQGNQPQHF. The CDR3 region has the DNA TGTGCCCCCCCGAGGGGGCAGGGCAATCAGCCCCAGCATTTT.

The chain carries TRBV5-1 and TRBJ2-7; D perhaps matches TRBD1 (6 bases). The CDR3 covers 14 residues. The V end lost 0 bases, the J end lost 3 bases, and 10 bases lay between the germline ends. Looked up from germline, CDR1 is SGHRS and CDR2 is YFSETQ. The CDR3 nucleotides are TGCGCCAGCAGCTTGGATTGGGGGCGCTACGAGCAGTACTTC. Its protein product is CASSLDWGRYEQYF.

The V and J genes are TRBV7-2 and TRBJ1-3; the D gene is possibly TRBD1 (6 bases). V was pared by 0 bases and J by 5 bases, with 14 bases between. Germline V gene lookup returns CDR1 SGHTA and CDR2 FQGNSA. This CDR3 is built from 16 residues. In nucleotides, the CDR3 is TGTGCCAGCAGCTTAGCTTCGGGCAGGGGCCGAAACACCATATATTTT. Protein sequence: CASSLASGRGRNTIYF.

This clone turned up a few times. The J gene is TRBJ2-7, the V gene TRBV27; 7 bases are a match to TRBD1. The germline gives CDR1 MNHEY, CDR2 SMNVEV (reference sequence). CDR3 length equals 15 residues. Trimming at V came to 4 bases and at J to 2 bases, leaving 8 bases not matched to a gene. The CDR3 spells CASSSEGAIPYEQYF. CDR3 sequence (DNA): TGTGCCAGCAGTTCCGAGGGGGCGATCCCCTACGAGCAGTACTTC.

The chain uses TRBV11-2 and TRBJ1-2; D unclear. Germline CDR1 SGHAT, CDR2 FQNNGV. This CDR3 has 14 amino acids. V was pared by 1 base and J by 2 bases, with 8 bases between. Here the CDR3 DNA reads TGTGCCAGCAGCTTAGGTGCCAGGAACTATGGCTACACCTTC. This translates into CASSLGARNYGYTF.

J is TRBJ2-2 and V is TRBV7-9; D may be TRBD2 (6 bases). Germline CDR1 and CDR2: SEHNR and FQNEAQ (reference sequence). V dropped 7 bases and J dropped 2 bases, with 17 bases sitting between them. This CDR3 is built from 16 residues. CDR3 amino acids: CASISFAGSNTGELFF. DNA for the CDR3: TGTGCCAGCATTTCCTTCGCGGGATCCAACACCGGGGAGCTGTTTTTT.

The CDR3 here is CASSSIAGLGNTIYF. CDR3 coding DNA: TGTGCCAGCAGTTCCATAGCAGGACTAGGAAACACCATATATTTT. This chain joins TRBV28 and TRBJ1-3; D ambiguous. The length of the CDR3 is 15 residues. V was shortened by 4 bases and J by 4 bases, with 14 bases between the two germline ends. The germline CDR1 and CDR2 sequences are MDHEN and SYDVKM. The whole variable domain, filled in from reference TRBV28 and TRBJ1-3, reads DVKVTQSSRYLVKRTGEKVFLECVQDMDHENMFWYRQDPGLGLRLIYFSYDVKMKEKGDIPEGYSVSREKKERFSLILESASTNQTSMYLCASSSIAGLGNTIYFGEGSWLTVV.

The chain has TRBV27 and TRBJ2-2; 12 bases agree with TRBD2. V dropped 2 bases and J dropped 1; count of bases not matched to a gene: 14. The CDR3 has 21 amino acids. Germline CDR1 is MNHEY and CDR2 is SMNVEV (reference sequence). CDR3 region: CASSLRGSARGLAGNTGELFF. For the CDR3, the DNA is TGTGCCAGCAGTTTACGGGGAAGCGCCCGGGGACTAGCGGGGAACACCGGGGAGCTGTTTTTT.

The rearrangement links TRBV7-2 to TRBJ1-4, with D perhaps TRBD1 (5 bases). Trimming removed 5 bases at V and 5 bases at J, with 15 bases between. Per germline, CDR1 SGHTA and CDR2 FQGNSA. The CDR3 runs to 15 residues. The CDR3 is CASSRIGHPNEKLFF. For the CDR3, the DNA is TGTGCCAGCAGCCGCATAGGACACCCCAATGAAAAACTGTTTTTT.

This chain uses TRBV28 with TRBJ2-1; 13 positions agree with TRBD2. Trimming at V came to 6 bases and at J to 8 bases, leaving 7 bases not matched to a gene. Looked up from germline, CDR1 is MDHEN and CDR2 is SYDVKM. The length of the CDR3 is 15 residues. Here the CDR3 reads CASRTTSGRVYEQFF. DNA of the CDR3: TGTGCCAGCAGGACTACTAGCGGGAGGGTGTATGAGCAGTTCTTC.

V and J are TRBV7-8 and TRBJ1-2, with 11 bases fitting TRBD1. In germline, CDR1 is SGHVS, CDR2 FQNEAQ. Losses at the gene ends were 4 bases for V and 6 bases for J; bases not matched to a gene: 7. The CDR3 is 15 amino acids. The CDR3 DNA follows: TGTGCCAGCAGCTACGGGGGACAGGGGGTACATGGCTACACCTTC. This sequence encodes CASSYGGQGVHGYTF.

V gene TRBV5-4 combines with J gene TRBJ2-2, with D perhaps matching TRBD2 (5 bases). Germline V gene lookup returns CDR1 SGHNT and CDR2 YYREEE (reference sequence). V shed 2 bases and J shed 2 bases, with 13 bases lying between them. This CDR3 comprises 16 residues. Written as DNA, the CDR3 is TGTGCCAGCAGCTTTGGCGGGCTCCTTAACACCGGGGAGCTGTTTTTT. Protein: CASSFGGLLNTGELFF.

J is TRBJ1-1 and V is TRBV6-1, with a weak D call TRBD1 (5 bases). Germline assignment: CDR1 MNHNS and CDR2 SASEGT. The CDR3 has 12 amino acids. V was trimmed by 8 bases and J by 6 bases, leaving 13 bases between them. The CDR3 region is CASARTSAEAFF. CDR3 in DNA: TGTGCCAGCGCCCGGACATCCGCTGAAGCTTTCTTT.

The chain couples TRBV5-6 to TRBJ2-3; a weak D match, TRBD2 (5 bases). Germline CDR1 and CDR2: SGHDT and YYEEEE. The ends were cut back, 0 bases at V and 4 bases at J, with 12 bases in the middle. This CDR3 contains 15 residues. The CDR3 coding sequence is TGTGCCAGCAGCTTGGTTATACCGCGGGCAGATACGCAGTATTTT. Amino acids: CASSLVIPRADTQYF. The whole variable domain, remainder taken from reference TRBV5-6 and TRBJ2-3, is DAGVTQSPTHLIKTRGQQVTLRCSPKSGHDTVSWYQQALGQGPQFIFQYYEEEERQRGNFPDRFSGHQFPNYSSELNVNALLLGDSALYLCASSLVIPRADTQYFGPGTRLTVL.

This chain links TRBV4-1 with TRBJ2-3; D not certain. This CDR3 is 14 amino acids long. V dropped 1 base and J dropped 4 bases, with 9 bases sitting between them. Looked up from germline, CDR1 is MGHRA and CDR2 is YSYEKL. The CDR3 is CASSQGPAADTQYF. The CDR3 coding sequence is TGCGCCAGCAGCCAAGGACCCGCGGCAGATACGCAGTATTTT.

The chain carries TRBV7-3 and TRBJ2-2, with TRBD2 identical over 11 bases. Losses at the gene ends were 1 base for V and 0 bases for J; bases not matched to a gene: 16. The V gene's germline CDR1 is SGHTA and CDR2 FQGTGA. There are 22 residues in the CDR3. The CDR3 DNA sequence: TGTGCCAGCAGCTTAAGGGGAGGCAGGATGGGACTAGCGGTCGCGAACACCGGGGAGCTGTTTTTT. Protein: CASSLRGGRMGLAVANTGELFF. Looking up the rest from reference TRBV7-3 and TRBJ2-2 gives the full variable domain: GAGVSQTPSNKVTEKGKYVELRCDPISGHTALYWYRQSLGQGPEFLIYFQGTGAADDSGLPNDRFFAVRPEGSVSTLKIQRTERGDSAVYLCASSLRGGRMGLAVANTGELFFGEGSRLTVL.

The V call is TRBV28, the J call TRBJ1-3; TRBD1 aligns across 7 bases. There are 12 residues in the CDR3. V was clipped by 10 bases and J by 7 bases; unmatched bases: 7. From germline, CDR1 is MDHEN and CDR2 SYDVKM. CDR3 DNA sequence: TGTGCCACCGCGACAGGGACGAACACCATATATTTT. This translates into CATATGTNTIYF.

The chain combines TRBV18 with TRBJ2-3; 9 bases are shared with TRBD1. From germline, CDR1 is KGHSH and CDR2 LQKENI. The CDR3 is 12 residues long. The ends lost 3 bases at V and 12 bases at J; junction bases unmatched: 4. The CDR3 DNA is TGTGCCAGCTCACCTGGGGACAGGGAACAGTATTTT. Encoded protein: CASSPGDREQYF.

This clone was recorded a few times. This sequence joins TRBV5-1 and TRBJ2-2; D call uncertain. This CDR3 comprises 13 residues. V was clipped by 1 base and J by 6 bases, with 7 bases between them. Germline CDR1 reads SGHRS; CDR2 reads YFSETQ. The CDR3 protein is CASSLPNPGELFF. CDR3 coding DNA: TGCGCCAGCAGCTTGCCAAATCCCGGGGAGCTGTTTTTT.

The chain carries TRBV19 and TRBJ1-5, with 7 bases that match TRBD1. The germline CDR1 and CDR2 sequences are LNHDA and SQIVND (reference sequence). The CDR3 is 14 amino acids. Losses at the gene ends were 5 bases for V and 7 bases for J; bases not matched to a gene: 8. Written as DNA, the CDR3 is TGTGCCAGTAGTCCCACAGGGGTCGGGCAGCCCCAGCATTTT. Encoded protein: CASSPTGVGQPQHF.

This clone occurred once. The CDR3 bases are TGTGCCAGCAGAAGTACAGGGAAATTCCATGGCTACACCTTC. Its protein product is CASRSTGKFHGYTF. The genes are TRBV6-5 and TRBJ1-2, with a possible D match to TRBD1 (6 bases). V was pared by 6 bases and J by 6 bases, with 17 bases between. The CDR3 loop spans 14 amino acids. In germline, CDR1 is MNHEY, CDR2 SVGAGI.

The V and J genes are TRBV5-6 and TRBJ2-5, with a weak D call TRBD1 (5 bases). The CDR3 is 14 residues long. V lost 4 bases and J lost 5, with 15 bases in between. Germline CDR1 reads SGHDT; CDR2 reads YYEEEE. The CDR3 loop is CASSPRRGRETQYF. In DNA, the CDR3 is TGTGCCAGCAGCCCACGTAGGGGTCGGGAGACCCAGTACTTC.

The V gene is TRBV2, the J gene TRBJ2-1; a weak D match, TRBD2 (6 bases). The V gene's germline CDR1 is SNHLY and CDR2 FYNNEI. Deletions cut 4 bases from V and 7 bases from J, with 17 bases between. The CDR3 has 15 amino acids. The CDR3, as DNA: TGTGCCAGCAGTGTTAAAGTTCGAGGAGGGAATGAGCAGTTCTTC. Translation gives CASSVKVRGGNEQFF.

The chain has TRBV2 and TRBJ2-1; the match to TRBD2 covers 13 bases. The V gene's germline CDR1 is SNHLY and CDR2 FYNNEI. The J segment lost 3 bases and the V segment lost 6 bases, leaving 8 bases of the junction unmatched. CDR3 length equals 17 residues. The CDR3 region has the DNA TGTGCCAGCAGCTCCGGACTAGCGGGAGCAGTCTACAATGAGCAGTTCTTC. As protein: CASSSGLAGAVYNEQFF.

This chain uses TRBV6-5 with TRBJ2-1; TRBD2 agrees at 7 bases. V trimming: 5 bases; J trimming: 10 bases; junction bases outside the gene matches: 8. Germline V gives CDR1 MNHEY, CDR2 SVGAGI. This CDR3 spans 13 amino acids. The CDR3 DNA follows: TGTGCCAGCAGTAGGAGCGGGGTAGGCGAGCAGTTCTTC. This gives the protein CASSRSGVGEQFF.

The J gene is TRBJ1-2, the V gene TRBV6-1, with 7 bases that match TRBD1. Unmatched junction bases numbered 16, after V lost 7 bases and J lost 8 bases. CDR3 length: 15 amino acids. The germline V gene has CDR1 MNHNS and CDR2 SASEGT. CDR3 region: CASTWMDRNPSGYTF. In DNA, the CDR3 is TGTGCCAGCACTTGGATGGACAGGAACCCATCCGGCTACACCTTC.